Described below is a single TCR beta chain sequence and its context. The junction had 5 bases not matched to a gene; V was cut back by 5 bases and J by 10 bases. Looked up from germline, CDR1 is MNHEY and CDR2 is SVGAGI. CDR3 length: 13 residues. This sample stems from a study of blood T cell repertoires in COVID-19. Study summary: Some COVID-19 samples were acute and others convalescent; all came from the United States, Italy and Spain.

Sequencing was performed with immunoSEQ multiplex PCR; in TCRdb, only in-frame clones are kept and a portion is missing. The repertoire consists of under 350,000 clones, with over 75% occurring once and the leading ten covering around 4%. This receptor was identified in a man under 40 who had recovered from COVID-19. The chain couples TRBV6-5 to TRBJ1-4; 9 bases are a match to TRBD1. The material sequenced was PBMCs or T cells enriched from blood (not recorded which). The CDR3 DNA reads TGTGCCAGCAGTAGGGACAGGGTGGGAAAACTGTTTTTT. It specifies CASSRDRVGKLFF.